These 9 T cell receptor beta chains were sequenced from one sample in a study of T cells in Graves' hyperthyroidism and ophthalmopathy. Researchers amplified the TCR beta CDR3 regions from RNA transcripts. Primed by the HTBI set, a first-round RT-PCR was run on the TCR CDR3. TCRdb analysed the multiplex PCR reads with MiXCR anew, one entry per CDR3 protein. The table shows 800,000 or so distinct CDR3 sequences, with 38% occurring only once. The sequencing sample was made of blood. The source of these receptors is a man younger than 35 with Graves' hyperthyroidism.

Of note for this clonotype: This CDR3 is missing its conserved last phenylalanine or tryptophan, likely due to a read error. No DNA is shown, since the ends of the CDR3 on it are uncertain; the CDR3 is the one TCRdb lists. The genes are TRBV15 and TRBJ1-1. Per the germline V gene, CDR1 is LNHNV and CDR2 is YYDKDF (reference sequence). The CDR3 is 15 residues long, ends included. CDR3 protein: CATSRGGVGGTEASV.

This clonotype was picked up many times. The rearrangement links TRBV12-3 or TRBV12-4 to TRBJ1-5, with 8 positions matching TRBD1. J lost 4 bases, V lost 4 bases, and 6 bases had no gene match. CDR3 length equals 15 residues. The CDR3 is CASSSAGTGNQPQHF. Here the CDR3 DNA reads TGTGCCAGCAGTTCCGCCGGGACAGGTAATCAGCCCCAGCATTTT.

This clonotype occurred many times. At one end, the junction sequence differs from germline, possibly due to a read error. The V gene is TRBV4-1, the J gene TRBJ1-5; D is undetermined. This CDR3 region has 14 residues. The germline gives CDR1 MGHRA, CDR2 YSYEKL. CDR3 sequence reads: CASSQADSNQPQHF. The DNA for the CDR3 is TGTGCCAGCAGCCAAGCGGACAGCAATCAGCCCCAGCATTTT.

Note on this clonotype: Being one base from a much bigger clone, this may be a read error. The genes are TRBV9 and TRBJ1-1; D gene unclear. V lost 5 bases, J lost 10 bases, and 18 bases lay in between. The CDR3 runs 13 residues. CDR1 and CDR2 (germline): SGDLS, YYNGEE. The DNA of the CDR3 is TGTGCCAGCAGGTTGACCAGGCCGACCGGAGCTTTCTTT. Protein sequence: CASRLTRPTGAFF.

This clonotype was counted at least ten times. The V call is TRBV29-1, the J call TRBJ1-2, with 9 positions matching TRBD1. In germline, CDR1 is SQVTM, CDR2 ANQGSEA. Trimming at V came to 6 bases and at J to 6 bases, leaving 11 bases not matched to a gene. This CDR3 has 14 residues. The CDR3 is CSVRTGEGFHGYTF. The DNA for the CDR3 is TGCAGCGTGAGGACAGGGGAAGGGTTCCATGGCTACACCTTC.

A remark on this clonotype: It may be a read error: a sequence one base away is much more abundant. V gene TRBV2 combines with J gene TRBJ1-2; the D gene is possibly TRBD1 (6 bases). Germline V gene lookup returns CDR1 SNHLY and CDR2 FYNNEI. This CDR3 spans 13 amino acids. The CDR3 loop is CSSAGGQIYGYTF. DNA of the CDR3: TGTTCCAGCGCTGGGGGCCAAATCTATGGCTACACCTTC.

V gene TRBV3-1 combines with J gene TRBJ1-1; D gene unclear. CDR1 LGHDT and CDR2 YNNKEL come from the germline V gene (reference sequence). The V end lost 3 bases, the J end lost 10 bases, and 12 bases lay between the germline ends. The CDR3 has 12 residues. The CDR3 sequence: CASSHPRTAAFF. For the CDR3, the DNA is TGTGCCAGCAGCCACCCTAGGACGGCAGCTTTCTTT.

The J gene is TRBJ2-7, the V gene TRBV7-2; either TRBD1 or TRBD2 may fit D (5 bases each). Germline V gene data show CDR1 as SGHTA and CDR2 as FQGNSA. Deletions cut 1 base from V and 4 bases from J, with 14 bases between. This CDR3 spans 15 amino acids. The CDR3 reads CASSLGPGADYEQYF. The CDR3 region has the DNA TGTGCCAGCAGCTTAGGACCCGGGGCGGATTACGAGCAGTACTTC.

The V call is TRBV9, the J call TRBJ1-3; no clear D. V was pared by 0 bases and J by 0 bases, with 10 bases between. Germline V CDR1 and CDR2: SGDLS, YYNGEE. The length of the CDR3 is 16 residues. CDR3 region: CASSVEEGYSGNTIYF. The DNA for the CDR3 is TGTGCCAGCAGCGTAGAGGAGGGCTACTCTGGAAACACCATATATTTT.